What follows are 21 T cell receptor beta chains derived from one specimen sequenced in a study of CD8+ T cells in alopecia areata. Reverse transcribed after extraction, RNA yielded cDNA as the sequencing template. Clones were read by immunoSEQ multiplex PCR, and TCRdb kept only the in-frame ones, dropping some. This sample yields some 200,000 clones, of which about 60% are seen a single time; roughly 12% belongs to the top ten. Treatment: oral pan-JAK inhibitor, 5-10 mg twice daily. Sequences were derived from CD8+ T cells sorted from blood, sampled at week 24, from a patient treated with tofacitinib. These receptors all stem from a human donor with alopecia areata.

Here the CDR3 reads CAWGVNEQFF. The CDR3 DNA reads as TGTGCCTGGGGAGTAAATGAGCAGTTCTTC. The chain links TRBV30 to TRBJ2-1; no definite D call. Germline V gene lookup returns CDR1 GTSNPN and CDR2 SVGIG (reference sequence). The CDR3 totals 10 residues. The V and J ends lost 5 bases and 7 bases respectively, with 6 bases between them.

The CDR3: CASSRRAGQGSNQPQHF. The CDR3 DNA reads TGTGCCAGCAGCCGGAGGGCGGGACAGGGGAGCAATCAGCCCCAGCATTTT. The rearrangement links TRBV7-8 to TRBJ1-5; TRBD1 matches 10 bases. The CDR3 is 17 residues long. V lost 5 bases to trimming and J lost 1 base; unmatched junction nucleotides: 8. CDR1 is SGHVS, CDR2 FQNEAQ, per germline.

The sample holds a few counts of this clone. J is TRBJ2-3 and V is TRBV15, with 8 bases aligning to TRBD2. V lost 3 bases to trimming and J lost 1 base; unmatched junction nucleotides: 3. The CDR3 loop spans 15 amino acids. Looked up from germline, CDR1 is LNHNV and CDR2 is YYDKDF (reference sequence). CDR3 sequence: CATSSPTSGTDTQYF. CDR3 nucleotide sequence: TGTGCCACCAGCAGTCCGACTAGCGGCACAGATACGCAGTATTTT.

The V gene is TRBV27, the J gene TRBJ2-7, with 8 positions matching TRBD1. V lost 6 bases and J lost 2; bases outside the gene matches: 6. The CDR3 consists of 14 residues. CDR1 is MNHEY, CDR2 SMNVEV, per germline (reference sequence). The CDR3 DNA reads as TGTGCCAGCAGCTTGGGCAGGGGGCCCTACGAGCAGTACTTC. Encoded protein: CASSLGRGPYEQYF.

The gene calls are TRBV4-1 and TRBJ2-7, with TRBD1 matching over 12 bases. The CDR3 is made up of 14 amino acids. Germline V lookup: CDR1 MGHRA, CDR2 YSYEKL. Trimming removed 6 bases from V and 5 bases from J; junction bases left unmatched: 5. The CDR3 DNA sequence: TGCGCCAGCAGGGGGACAGGGGGCTTCGACGAGCAGTACTTC. Translated: CASRGTGGFDEQYF.

The chain employs TRBV29-1 and TRBJ2-5; D is possibly TRBD1 (6 bases). CDR3 length: 12 amino acids. Germline CDR1 is SQVTM and CDR2 is ANQGSEA. Trimming removed 5 bases from V and 4 bases from J, with 11 bases in between. CDR3 residues: CSVTGKGETQYF. The CDR3 coding sequence is TGCAGCGTTACAGGGAAGGGAGAGACCCAGTACTTC.

The chain combines TRBV19 with TRBJ2-7, with 8 bases aligning to TRBD2. CDR3 length: 14 residues. In germline, CDR1 is LNHDA, CDR2 SQIVND (reference sequence). V was pared by 7 bases and J by 4 bases, with 9 bases of the junction left unmatched. CDR3: CASTPGGAAYEQYF. The DNA of the CDR3 is TGTGCCAGTACCCCCGGGGGGGCGGCATACGAGCAGTACTTC.

The genes are TRBV29-1 and TRBJ2-1, with 10 bases that match TRBD1. Trimming cost V 7 bases and J 6 bases; bases outside gene matches: 0. The CDR3 runs 11 residues. CDR1 and CDR2 from the germline V gene are SQVTM and ANQGSEA. The CDR3 reads CSGDRGNEQFF. CDR3 coding DNA: TGCAGCGGGGACAGGGGCAATGAGCAGTTCTTC.

The chain links TRBV13 to TRBJ2-1, with 8 bases that match TRBD1. The V segment lost 4 bases and the J segment 7 bases; nucleotides outside the gene matches: 9. Germline lookup yields CDR1 PRHDT and CDR2 FYEKMQ (reference sequence). The length of the CDR3 is 15 residues. The CDR3 sequence: CASSSRQGAGNEQFF. In DNA form, the CDR3 reads TGTGCCAGCAGCTCCCGTCAGGGGGCAGGGAATGAGCAGTTCTTC.

CDR3 sequence (DNA): TGTGCCAGCGAACAGGGTTATGGATATAATTCACCCCTCCACTTT. It translates to CASEQGYGYNSPLHF. The chain has TRBV25-1 and TRBJ1-6; tentative D call: TRBD1 (6 bases). The CDR3 sequence is 15 residues long. From germline, CDR1 is MGHDK and CDR2 SYGVNS. Trimming removed 8 bases from V and 4 bases from J, with 15 bases in between.

V usage is TRBV5-6 and J usage is TRBJ2-5; D remains unclear. V was trimmed by 1 base and J by 0 bases, leaving 7 bases between them. Germline V gene sequence: CDR1 SGHDT, CDR2 YYEEEE. This CDR3 spans 14 amino acids. CDR3 loop: CASSLKGNQETQYF. For the CDR3, the DNA is TGTGCCAGCAGCTTGAAGGGAAACCAAGAGACCCAGTACTTC.

There are a few counts of this clone. The chain is built from TRBV5-6 and TRBJ2-3; perhaps TRBD1 as D (5 bases). The CDR3 runs to 14 residues. V was cut by 3 bases and J by 0 bases, with 8 bases left in between. CDR1 is SGHDT and CDR2 is YYEEEE in the germline V gene. This chain's CDR3 is CASSSDTSTDTQYF. CDR3 DNA sequence: TGTGCCAGCAGCTCGGACACGAGCACAGATACGCAGTATTTT.

V and J are TRBV29-1 and TRBJ2-7; 9 bases agree with TRBD1. Germline V gene data show CDR1 as SQVTM and CDR2 as ANQGSEA. The J segment lost 2 bases and the V segment lost 3 bases, leaving 2 bases of the junction unmatched. This CDR3 spans 13 amino acids. In DNA form, the CDR3 reads TGCAGCGTTGACGGGACAGGGACCTACGAGCAGTACTTC. Translating it yields CSVDGTGTYEQYF.

V gene TRBV9 combines with J gene TRBJ2-1; the D call may be TRBD1 or TRBD2 (6 bases each). The V gene lost 0 bases and the J gene lost 6 bases, with 13 bases spanning the gap. Germline CDR1 and CDR2: SGDLS and YYNGEE. The CDR3 consists of 15 residues. CDR3 DNA sequence: TGTGCCAGCAGCGTAGGTAGGGGGGCAGGCAATGAGCAGTTCTTC. Its translation: CASSVGRGAGNEQFF.

This clone turned up a few times. The chain links TRBV25-1 to TRBJ1-4; no clear D gene. The CDR3 covers 13 residues. The V end lost 2 bases, the J end lost 6 bases, and 7 bases lay between the germline ends. Germline V gene lookup returns CDR1 MGHDK and CDR2 SYGVNS. CDR3 amino acids: CASSEGDYEKLFF. CDR3 nucleotide sequence: TGTGCCAGCAGTGAAGGAGACTATGAAAAACTGTTTTTT.

J is TRBJ1-2 and V is TRBV18, with 9 bases fitting TRBD1. Germline-derived CDR1 and CDR2 are KGHSH and LQKENI. V dropped 2 bases and J dropped 3; count of bases not matched to a gene: 7. CDR3 size: 16 residues. The CDR3 loop reads CASSPNIGDRDYGYTF. In DNA form, the CDR3 reads TGTGCCAGCTCACCAAATATCGGGGACAGGGACTATGGCTACACCTTC.

The chain uses TRBV27 and TRBJ2-1; 9 bases map to TRBD1. Germline V gene lookup returns CDR1 MNHEY and CDR2 SMNVEV (reference sequence). V gave up 6 bases and J gave up 8 bases; unmatched junction bases: 14. The CDR3 is made up of 16 amino acids. For the CDR3, the DNA is TGTGCCAGCAGCCCCTCCGGGACAGGGTCTTCTGATGAGCAGTTCTTC. Residues: CASSPSGTGSSDEQFF.

This clone was seen a single time. The J gene is TRBJ2-3, the V gene TRBV5-6; 7 bases align to TRBD1. Trimming at V came to 3 bases and at J to 4 bases, leaving 5 bases not matched to a gene. The germline V gene encodes CDR1 SGHDT and CDR2 YYEEEE. This CDR3 contains 14 residues. CDR3 protein: CASSYGQVADTQYF. CDR3 coding DNA: TGTGCCAGCAGCTACGGACAGGTAGCAGATACGCAGTATTTT.

The V and J genes are TRBV5-1 and TRBJ2-7; 11 bases fit TRBD2. CDR3 length equals 14 residues. CDR1 and CDR2 from the germline V gene are SGHRS and YFSETQ. V shed 1 base and J 3 bases; nucleotides not matched to a gene: 0. CDR3 in amino acids: CASSLTSGGYEQYF. The CDR3 DNA sequence: TGCGCCAGCAGCTTGACTAGCGGGGGCTACGAGCAGTACTTC.

CDR3 bases: TGTGCCAGCAGCGGACTAGCGGGGAACACCGGGGAGCTGTTTTTT. This translates into CASSGLAGNTGELFF. This rearrangement joins TRBV9 to TRBJ2-2; TRBD2 aligns across 10 bases. The CDR3 is 15 residues long. With 3 bases clipped from V and 1 base from J, the junction kept 0 bases outside the gene matches. The germline gives CDR1 SGDLS, CDR2 YYNGEE. Together with reference TRBV9 and TRBJ2-2, the CDR3 gives the full variable domain: DSGVTQTPKHLITATGQRVTLRCSPRSGDLSVYWYQQSLDQGLQFLIQYYNGEERAKGNILERFSAQQFPDLHSELNLSSLELGDSALYFCASSGLAGNTGELFFGEGSRLTVL.

The chain has TRBV27 and TRBJ2-3; D is perhaps TRBD2 (5 bases). This CDR3 contains 14 residues. CDR1 and CDR2 (germline): MNHEY, SMNVEV (reference sequence). The V end was cut by 5 bases, the J end by 5 bases, with 14 bases between. The CDR3 sequence: CASSLLIEGDTQYF. CDR3 DNA sequence: TGTGCCAGCAGTCTCCTGATAGAGGGAGATACGCAGTATTTT.